This T cell receptor beta chain was recorded in a study of T cell responses to AZD1222 COVID-19 vaccine. General study findings and limits: Vaccination with two AZD1222 doses was followed by a rise in Spike-specific TCR breadth and depth. Just a handful of people given AZD1222 tested seropositive at baseline. Across the whole spike, CD4 TCRs peaked at regions 160-218 and 743-854.

Clones were sequenced by immunoSEQ multiplex PCR, and TCRdb holds only the in-frame ones, with some missing. The sample has under 150,000 clones, around 89% seen once. There are 15 residues in the CDR3. The germline V gene encodes CDR1 LGHNA and CDR2 YNFKEQ. J lost 4 bases, V lost 3 bases, and 8 bases had no gene match. In the case of this clone: Its cognate antigen is unknown.

Sequenced material: peripheral blood, taken 28 days after the second AZD1222 dose. The V gene is TRBV4-2, the J gene TRBJ2-7, with 8 nucleotides matching TRBD1. The TCR was taken from an adult who received the AZD1222 COVID-19 vaccine. As DNA, the CDR3 is TGTGCCAGCAGCCATCCCGACAGGGGTGATTACGAGCAGTACTTC. The encoded protein is CASSHPDRGDYEQYF.